These T cell receptor beta chains were read from a single sample in a study of T-cell memory formation after mild COVID-19. TCRdb ran MiXCR on the 5' RACE reads and lists one entry per CDR3 protein. In the table there are hundreds of thousands of distinct CDR3 sequences, more than 15% of which are singletons. Sequenced input: PBMCs or a T cell subset sorted from them (not recorded which). The origin of the receptors is a man younger than 30 who had mild COVID-19 (a few samples of this study predate the infection). Cell type and time point are not known. CDR3s include the opening cysteine and the closing phenylalanine or tryptophan. The D gene is left open where the match is weak. Clone sizes are given selectively: once, few, many, or a class where the clone is expanded.

J gene,D gene,CDR3 length,V gene,clone size,CDR3 DNA,CDR3 protein
TRBJ2-4,-,15,TRBV27,-,TGTGCCAGCAGAAGAAAGAAGGCAGGAGGAAACATTCAGTACTTC,CASRRKKAGGNIQYF
TRBJ2-7,TRBD2,16,TRBV6-5,few,TGTGCCAGCAGCCAAACTAGCGGGGGGCTCTCCTACGAGCAGTACTTC,CASSQTSGGLSYEQYF
TRBJ2-3,-,15,TRBV7-9,-,TGTGCCAGCAGCCCCTTGGGGGGGGCCTTAGATACGCAGTATTTT,CASSPLGGALDTQYF
TRBJ2-3,-,16,TRBV20-1,-,TGCAGTGCTAGAGATGTTGACAAGGGGGTATCGGATACGCAGTATTTT,CSARDVDKGVSDTQYF
TRBJ1-5,-,12,TRBV15,-,TGTGCCACCAGCAGGGTCAATCAGCCCCAGCATTTT,CATSRVNQPQHF
TRBJ2-2,-,14,TRBV6-5,-,TGTGCCAGCAGTTACGTGGGGGGAGACGGGGAGCTGTTTTTT,CASSYVGGDGELFF
TRBJ1-1,-,15,TRBV4-1,-,TGCGCCAGCAGCCAAGATAGCGGTGGAGGAAGAGTCGCTTTCTTT,CASSQDSGGGRVAFF
TRBJ2-1,TRBD2,14,TRBV5-1,-,TGCGCCAGCAGCTTGGGACTAGCTGAGAATGAGCAGTTCTTC,CASSLGLAENEQFF
TRBJ2-5,-,14,TRBV4-1,few,TGCGCCAGCAGCCAAGGTAGAGGGGGAGAGACCCAGTACTTC,CASSQGRGGETQYF
TRBJ2-7,-,11,TRBV14,once,TGTGCGCGGGACAGTTCCTACGAGCAGTACTTC,CARDSSYEQYF
TRBJ2-6,-,15,TRBV9,few,TGTGCCAGCAGATCCCCCGGCTCTGGGGCCAACGTCCTGACTTTC,CASRSPGSGANVLTF
TRBJ1-2,-,14,TRBV6-5,-,TGTGCCAGCAGTTACTCCCCCGATCTCTATGGCTACACCTTC,CASSYSPDLYGYTF
TRBJ2-4,-,15,TRBV6-5,-,TGTGCCAGCAGGGCGCTAGGATCCGGGGCAAACATTCAGTACTTC,CASRALGSGANIQYF
TRBJ2-7,-,14,TRBV11-2,-,TGTGCCACCACTTTTGTACAGGGTCTAAAAGAGCAGTACTTC,CATTFVQGLKEQYF
TRBJ1-4,-,15,TRBV5-6,few,TGTGCCAGCAGCTTGGCCTGGACAGTAGATGAAAAACTGTTTTTT,CASSLAWTVDEKLFF
TRBJ2-2,-,14,TRBV2,-,TGTGCCAGCAGTGAATATCAGGCCACCGGGGAGCTGTTTTTT,CASSEYQATGELFF
TRBJ1-2,-,14,TRBV5-5,few,TGTGCCAGCAGTCGAGGTCAAACCGATGGTGGCTACACCTTC,CASSRGQTDGGYTF
TRBJ1-6,TRBD1,14,TRBV27,-,TGTGCCAGCAGAAATACAGGGGATAATTCACCCCTCCACTTT,CASRNTGDNSPLHF
TRBJ2-3,TRBD2,14,TRBV7-7,-,TGTGCTAGCAGCACCGGGGGGGTTCCAGATACGCAGTATTTT,CASSTGGVPDTQYF
TRBJ2-7,-,14,TRBV5-1,-,TGCGCCAGCAGCTTTGCGGGACAGACCTACGAGCAGTACTTC,CASSFAGQTYEQYF
TRBJ1-1,-,12,TRBV20-1,few,TGCAGTGCTAGATCTAGGGCCACTGAAGCTTTCTTT,CSARSRATEAFF
TRBJ1-2,TRBD1,13,TRBV29-1,-,TGCAGCCCGGACAGGCCTCCCCCCTATGGCTACACCTTC,CSPDRPPPYGYTF
TRBJ2-5,TRBD1,14,TRBV20-1,few,TGCAGTGCACTTTGGACAGGGAAGTGGGAGACCCAGTACTTC,CSALWTGKWETQYF
TRBJ2-1,TRBD2,16,TRBV7-2,-,TGTGCCAGCAGCCCTCCTCCGGGGACTAGGTACGGTGAGCAGTTCTTC,CASSPPPGTRYGEQFF
TRBJ2-5,-,12,TRBV28,-,TGTGCCAGCTGGGACTGGAGAGAGACCCAGTACTTC,CASWDWRETQYF
TRBJ2-3,-,14,TRBV10-3,few,TGTGCCATCAGTGAGTCGGAGGGTGCAGATACGCAGTATTTT,CAISESEGADTQYF
TRBJ1-2,-,13,TRBV29-1,-,TGCAGCGTGACCGCCGAGGGGACCTATGGCTACACCTTC,CSVTAEGTYGYTF
TRBJ2-7,TRBD2,15,TRBV7-8,few,TGTGCCAGCAGCTTCTGGGGGGGACGGAACTACGAGCAGTACTTC,CASSFWGGRNYEQYF
TRBJ2-6,-,18,TRBV27,few,TGTGCCAGCAGTTCGTTACAGGCCCCCTACTCTGGGGCCAACGTCCTGACTTTC,CASSSLQAPYSGANVLTF
TRBJ1-2,-,14,TRBV3-1,-,TGTGCCAGCAGCCATGCCAACGACTGGAATGGCTACACCTTC,CASSHANDWNGYTF
TRBJ2-1,-,13,TRBV2,-,TGTGCCAGCAGCGCTCGTAGCGTCAATGAGCAGTTCTTC,CASSARSVNEQFF
TRBJ2-2,-,16,TRBV6-5,few,TGTGCCAGCTTTCTCAAGCGGACAGCTGACACCGGGGAGCTGTTTTTT,CASFLKRTADTGELFF
TRBJ2-3,-,15,TRBV18,-,TGTGCCAGCTCACCCGGTAACAGGATAGGAGATACGCAGTATTTT,CASSPGNRIGDTQYF
TRBJ2-5,-,14,TRBV9,-,TGTGCCAGCAGCGTAGACACGACAGAAGAGACCCAGTACTTC,CASSVDTTEETQYF
TRBJ2-1,-,17,TRBV6-5,-,TGTGCCAGCAGTTACTCCGGTCCGAGTGAGAGGGGCAATGAGCAGTTCTTC,CASSYSGPSERGNEQFF
TRBJ1-1,-,14,TRBV4-1,many,TGCGCCAGTCGGGGCCTAACAGTGAACACTGAAGCTTTCTTT,CASRGLTVNTEAFF
TRBJ2-2,-,15,TRBV7-2,once,TGTGCCAGCAGCGCGCGGACTTCAGCTGCCGGGGAGCTGTTTTTT,CASSARTSAAGELFF
TRBJ2-1,-,14,TRBV5-1,few,TGCGCCAGCAGCTTTCAGAATTCCTACAATGAGCAGTTCTTC,CASSFQNSYNEQFF
TRBJ2-1,TRBD1,17,TRBV7-2,-,TGTGCCAGCAGCTCCCACCAGGGACAGGGGGCCTACAATGAGCAGTTCTTC,CASSSHQGQGAYNEQFF
TRBJ1-5,TRBD1,15,TRBV28,few,TGTGCCAGCAGTAGTGGCCAGGGGGTATACCAGCCCCAGCATTTT,CASSSGQGVYQPQHF
TRBJ2-3,-,15,TRBV4-3,few,TGCGCCAGCAGAAGGGGGGCGGTGAGCACAGATACGCAGTATTTT,CASRRGAVSTDTQYF
TRBJ2-4,-,16,TRBV6-6,few,TGTGCCAGCAGTTTATCCGGGACCCCCCGAGGGAACATTCAGTACTTC,CASSLSGTPRGNIQYF
TRBJ2-7,TRBD2,14,TRBV7-9,-,TGTGCCAGCAGCCCGGGGGGAACGGGTTACGAGCAGTACTTC,CASSPGGTGYEQYF
TRBJ1-2,-,15,TRBV7-6,few,TGTGCCAGCAGCCAGTGGGAGGGTGATCAGGGGGGCTACACCTTC,CASSQWEGDQGGYTF
TRBJ2-1,TRBD2,12,TRBV10-3,few,TGTGCCGCCCGGGGGGATTGGAATGAGCAGTTCTTC,CAARGDWNEQFF
TRBJ2-4,TRBD2,16,TRBV7-2,few,TGTGCCAGCAGCTCGCTAGCGGGGGGCACAGAAAACATTCAGTACTTC,CASSSLAGGTENIQYF
TRBJ2-2,-,15,TRBV3-1,-,TGTGCCAGCAGCCAAGGAGTGGAGGTCACCGGGGAGCTGTTTTTT,CASSQGVEVTGELFF
TRBJ2-7,-,11,TRBV10-3,-,TGTGCCATCAGTGTGGGGAGTGAGCAGTACTTC,CAISVGSEQYF
TRBJ1-1,-,14,TRBV30,few,TGTGCCTGGAGTGTTAAGGGGATGAACACTGAAGCTTTCTTT,CAWSVKGMNTEAFF
TRBJ2-2,TRBD2,15,TRBV7-2,few,TGTGCCAGCAGGATCGGGGGGGCGATCACCGGGGAGCTGTTTTTT,CASRIGGAITGELFF
TRBJ2-1,TRBD2,16,TRBV5-1,-,TGCGCCAGCAGCTTGGGGACTAGCGGGGGTACAATGAAGCAGTTCTTC,CASSLGTSGGTMKQFF
TRBJ2-7,TRBD2,15,TRBV20-1,few,TGCAGTGCTAGAGGCCAAGCGGGGGGAGCCTACGAGCAGTACTTC,CSARGQAGGAYEQYF
TRBJ2-3,-,16,TRBV4-1,few,TGCGCCAGCAGCCGCGTTGTGGGCGGGGGCGCAGCTACGCAGTATTTT,CASSRVVGGGAATQYF
TRBJ1-1,-,13,TRBV5-1,few,TGCGCCAGCAGCTTGGATTGGAAGGGAGAAGCTTTCTTT,CASSLDWKGEAFF